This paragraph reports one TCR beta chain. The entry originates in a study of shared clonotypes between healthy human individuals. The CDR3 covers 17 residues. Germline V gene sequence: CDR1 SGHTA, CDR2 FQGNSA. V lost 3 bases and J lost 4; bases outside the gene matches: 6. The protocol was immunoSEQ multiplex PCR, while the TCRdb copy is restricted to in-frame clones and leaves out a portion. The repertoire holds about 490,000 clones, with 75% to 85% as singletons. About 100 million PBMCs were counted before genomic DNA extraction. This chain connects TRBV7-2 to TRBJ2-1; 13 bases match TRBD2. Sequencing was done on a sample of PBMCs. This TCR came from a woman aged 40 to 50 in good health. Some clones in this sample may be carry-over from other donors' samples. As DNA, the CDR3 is TGTGCCAGCAGCTTTTTTAAGACTAGCGGGAGGTACAATGAGCAGTTCTTC. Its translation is CASSFFKTSGRYNEQFF.